Listed below are T cell receptor beta chains from one sample, sequenced in a study of HIV-infected children after antiretroviral therapy interruption. TCRdb re-derived calls from the 3' RACE reads in MiXCR, one entry per CDR3 protein. The sample shows about 89,000 distinct CDR3 sequences, 6% to 8.5% of them seen only once. The sequences come from CD45RA+ CD4+ T cells from PBMCs, pooled from several time points, collected from a donor given antiretroviral therapy, either interrupted or continuous. These receptors were taken from a pool of human donors with HIV. CDR3s leave out the opening cysteine and the closing phenylalanine or tryptophan.

v_call: TRBV6-2/TRBV6-3; j_call: TRBJ1-5; cdr3_aa: ASSYSTQNNQPQH
v_call: TRBV12-5; j_call: TRBJ1-5; cdr3_aa: ACGPRVGGPQH
v_call: TRBV7-9; j_call: TRBJ2-1; cdr3_aa: ASSLRLTRGGKRSYNEQF
v_call: TRBV14; j_call: TRBJ2-3; cdr3_aa: ASSPLRGTYTDTQY
v_call: TRBV20-1; j_call: TRBJ1-1; cdr3_aa: SARIRTGGGGEAF
v_call: TRBV7-9; j_call: TRBJ2-5; cdr3_aa: ASSAEETQY
v_call: TRBV23-1; j_call: TRBJ2-7; cdr3_aa: ASSQTTRTGFSYEQY
v_call: TRBV6-5; j_call: TRBJ2-7; cdr3_aa: ASSYRGEQY
v_call: TRBV4-2; j_call: TRBJ2-1; cdr3_aa: ASSLTSGGPQSNEQF
v_call: TRBV5-1; j_call: TRBJ2-1; cdr3_aa: ASSFNDEQF
v_call: TRBV7-2; j_call: TRBJ1-3; cdr3_aa: ASSSDGISGNTIY
v_call: TRBV19; j_call: TRBJ2-4; cdr3_aa: ASTTLRASNIQY
v_call: TRBV20-1; j_call: TRBJ1-1; cdr3_aa: SASSEGAYDTEAF
v_call: TRBV7-9; j_call: TRBJ1-6; cdr3_aa: ASSPGTGSSPLH
v_call: TRBV29-1; j_call: TRBJ1-1; cdr3_aa: SVSYRRFLNEAF